This T cell receptor beta chain was captured in a study of neurological immune-mediated disorders. Study-level findings and limits: Subjects shared no identical expanded-clone CDR3 amino acid sequences, suggesting private TCR-beta repertoires in all groups. HTLV-1-associated myelopathy had the most TCR clonal expansion, whereas multiple sclerosis had the least (lower than in healthy controls).

With 10-nucleotide random UMIs, 5'RACE was used to make the cDNA. Sequencing runs each generated in excess of 160 million TCR-beta sequences derived from 15-18 subjects. MiXCR, applied by TCRdb to the 5' RACE reads, yields one record per CDR3 protein. Of some 24,000 distinct CDR3 sequences listed, 13% are singletons. This clonotype appeared many times. Its antigen is unknown. Material for sequencing was PBMCs. The clonotype originates from a woman aged 40-49 years with HTLV-1-associated myelopathy (HAM/TSP).

CDR3 sequence (DNA): TGTGCCATCAGTGAGTCAGGGCCGGGGAACACCGGGGAGCTGTTTTTT. It specifies CAISESGPGNTGELFF. V is TRBV10-3 and J is TRBJ2-2; no clear D gene. The CDR3 covers 16 residues. With 0 bases removed from V and 1 base from J, the gap between germline ends came to 9 bases. Per germline, CDR1 ENHRY and CDR2 SYGVKD.